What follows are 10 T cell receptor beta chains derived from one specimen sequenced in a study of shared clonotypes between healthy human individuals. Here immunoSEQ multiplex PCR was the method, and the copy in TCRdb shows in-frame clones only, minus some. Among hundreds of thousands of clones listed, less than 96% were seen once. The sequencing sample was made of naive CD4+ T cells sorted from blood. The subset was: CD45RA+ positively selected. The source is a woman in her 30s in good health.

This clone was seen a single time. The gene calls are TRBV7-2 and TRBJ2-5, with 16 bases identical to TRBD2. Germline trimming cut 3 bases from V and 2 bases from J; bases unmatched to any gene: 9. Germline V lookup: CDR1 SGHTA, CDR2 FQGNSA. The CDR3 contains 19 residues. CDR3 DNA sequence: TGTGCCAGCAGCTTCAGGGGACTAGCGGGAGGGCCCACACAAGAGACCCAGTACTTC. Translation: CASSFRGLAGGPTQETQYF.

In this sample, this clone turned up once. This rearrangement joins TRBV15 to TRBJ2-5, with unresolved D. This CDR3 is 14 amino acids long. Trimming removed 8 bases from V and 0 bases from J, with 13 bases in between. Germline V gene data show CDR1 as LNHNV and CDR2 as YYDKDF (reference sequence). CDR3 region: CATGRGDYQETQYF. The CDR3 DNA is TGTGCCACCGGGCGCGGAGACTACCAAGAGACCCAGTACTTC.

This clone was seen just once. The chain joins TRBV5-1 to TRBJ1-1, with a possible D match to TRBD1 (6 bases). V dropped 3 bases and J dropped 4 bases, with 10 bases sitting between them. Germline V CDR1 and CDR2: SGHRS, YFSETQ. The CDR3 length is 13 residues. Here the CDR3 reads CASSSRGGTEAFF. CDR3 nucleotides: TGCGCCAGCAGCTCCAGGGGAGGCACTGAAGCTTTCTTT.

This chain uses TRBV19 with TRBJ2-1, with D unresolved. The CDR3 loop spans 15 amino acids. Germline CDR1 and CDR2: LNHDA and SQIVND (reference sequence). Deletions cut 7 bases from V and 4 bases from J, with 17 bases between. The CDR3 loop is CASIGAPSLYNEQFF. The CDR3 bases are TGTGCCAGTATAGGCGCCCCTTCGCTATACAATGAGCAGTTCTTC. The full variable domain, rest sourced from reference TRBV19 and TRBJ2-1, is DGGITQSPKYLFRKEGQNVTLSCEQNLNHDAMYWYRQDPGQGLRLIYYSQIVNDFQKGDIAEGYSVSREKKESFPLTVTSAQKNPTAFYLCASIGAPSLYNEQFFGPGTRLTVL.

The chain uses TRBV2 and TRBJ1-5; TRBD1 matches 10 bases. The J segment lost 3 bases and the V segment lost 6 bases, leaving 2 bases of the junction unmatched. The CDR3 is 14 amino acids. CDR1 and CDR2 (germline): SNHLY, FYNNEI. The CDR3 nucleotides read TGTGCCAGCAGGGGGACAGGGGTCAATCAGCCCCAGCATTTT. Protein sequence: CASRGTGVNQPQHF.

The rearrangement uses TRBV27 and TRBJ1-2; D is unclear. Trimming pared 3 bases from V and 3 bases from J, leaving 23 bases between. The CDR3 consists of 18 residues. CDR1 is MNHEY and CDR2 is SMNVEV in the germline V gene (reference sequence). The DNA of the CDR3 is TGTGCCAGCAGTTTCGACATCCGGCGCGGGGTTCGTGACTATGGCTACACCTTC. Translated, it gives CASSFDIRRGVRDYGYTF.

The CDR3, as DNA: TGTGCCATCAGTGACCGGTCGTCGGGCCTGAAAAACTATGGCTACACCTTC. Translating it yields CAISDRSSGLKNYGYTF. V and J are TRBV10-3 and TRBJ1-2; D ambiguous. The germline CDR1 and CDR2 sequences are ENHRY and SYGVKD. V was trimmed by 3 bases and J by 2 bases, leaving 19 bases between them. This CDR3 comprises 17 residues.

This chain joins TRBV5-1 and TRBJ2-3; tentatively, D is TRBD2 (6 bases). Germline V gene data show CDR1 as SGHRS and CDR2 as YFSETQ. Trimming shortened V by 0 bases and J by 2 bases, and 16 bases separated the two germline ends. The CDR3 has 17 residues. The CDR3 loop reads CASSLGFPGENTDTQYF. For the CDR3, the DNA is TGCGCCAGCAGCTTGGGCTTTCCGGGGGAGAACACAGATACGCAGTATTTT. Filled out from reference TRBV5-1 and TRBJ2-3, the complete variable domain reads KAGVTQTPRYLIKTRGQQVTLSCSPISGHRSVSWYQQTPGQGLQFLFEYFSETQRNKGNFPGRFSGRQFSNSRSEMNVSTLELGDSALYLCASSLGFPGENTDTQYFGPGTRLTVL.

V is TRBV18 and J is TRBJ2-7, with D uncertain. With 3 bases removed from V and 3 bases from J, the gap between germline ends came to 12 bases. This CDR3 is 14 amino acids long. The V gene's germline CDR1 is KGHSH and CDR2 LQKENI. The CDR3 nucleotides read TGTGCCAGCTCACCTACCGGCTCCCTCTACGAGCAGTACTTC. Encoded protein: CASSPTGSLYEQYF.

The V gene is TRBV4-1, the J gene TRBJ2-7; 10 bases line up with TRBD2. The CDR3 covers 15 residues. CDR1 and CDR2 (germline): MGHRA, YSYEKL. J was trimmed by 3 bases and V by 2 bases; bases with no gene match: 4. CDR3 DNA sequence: TGCGCCAGCAGCCAACCGGGACTAGCGTACTACGAGCAGTACTTC. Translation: CASSQPGLAYYEQYF.